This entry is about one T cell receptor beta chain. The data derive from a study of pediatric ulcerative colitis. Background on the study: Most patients had pancolitis, and two had left-sided colitis.

The V end lost 8 bases, the J end lost 0 bases, and 5 bases lay between the germline ends. Germline V gene lookup returns CDR1 PRHDT and CDR2 FYEKMQ (reference sequence). The CDR3 is 12 amino acids. Sequencing depth was up to 500,000 reads per sample. Method: immunoSEQ multiplex PCR; TCRdb's copy keeps in-frame clones and lacks some. The sample has under 45,000 clones, around 78% seen once; the top ten hold roughly 23%. Input material: blood. The chain recombines TRBV13 with TRBJ1-3; perhaps TRBD1 as D (5 bases). The source is a girl aged 5 to 17 with moderate ulcerative colitis. CDR3 region: CASGASGNTIYF. As DNA, the CDR3 is TGTGCCAGCGGGGCCTCTGGAAACACCATATATTTT.